The clone carrying this T cell receptor beta chain was seen more than once but under ten times. Its antigen is unknown. This specimen belongs to a study of beta chain features in type 1 diabetes. Findings and limits, study-wide: Naive, central memory and regulatory TCRB repertoires appeared more similar among patients than healthy donors. PCR might show a preference for shorter templates, equally across patients and controls.

One heparinised draw, averaging roughly 100 mL, was taken per donor. Sorted CD4+ subsets: naive, central memory, regulatory, stem cell-like memory (CD45RO/CCR7/CD25/CD127/CD95/CD27 panel). Expressed TCRB transcripts were sequenced after all isolated RNA was converted to cDNA. Profiled with immunoSEQ multiplex PCR; TCRdb holds only in-frame clones, not every one. The sample includes 900,000 or so clones, about a sixth of them seen just once. Germline V gene lookup returns CDR1 SEHNR and CDR2 FQNEAQ (reference sequence). Trimming pared 3 bases from V and 7 bases from J, leaving 9 bases between. This CDR3 is built from 13 residues.

The sequenced material came from naive CD4+ T cells from blood. The sequence derives from a woman aged 18-29 years in good health. V usage is TRBV7-9 and J usage is TRBJ1-4; the D is unclear. The DNA for the CDR3 is TGTGCCAGCAGCTTTCACGGAGTTGAAAAACTGTTTTTT. As protein: CASSFHGVEKLFF.